The TCR beta chain under discussion was sequenced for a study of T cells in Graves' hyperthyroidism and ophthalmopathy. What was amplified from RNA transcripts were TCR beta CDR3 regions. Initially, a first-round RT-PCR of the TCR CDR3 employed the HTBI primer set. In TCRdb, the multiplex PCR reads were re-called with MiXCR into one record per CDR3 protein. This sample has about 400,000 distinct CDR3 sequences; about a sixth occur once, and the top ten carry 13% to 15%. Germline assignment: CDR1 DFQATT and CDR2 SNEGSKA (reference sequence). This CDR3 contains 15 residues. V was clipped by 3 bases and J by 4 bases; unmatched bases: 6. In patients aged 18 to 65, hyperthyroidism was newly diagnosed, with duration under 2 months. Thyroid ultrasound, orbital computed tomography, clinical symptoms, and serum thyroxine and TRAb underpinned diagnoses.

Material: blood. This clonotype was obtained from a woman aged 18-29 years with Graves' hyperthyroidism. This chain connects TRBV20-1 to TRBJ1-2, with 12 bases that match TRBD1. The CDR3 spells CSARSGTGGSYGYTF. In DNA, the CDR3 is TGCAGTGCTAGGTCCGGGACAGGGGGCAGCTATGGCTACACCTTC.